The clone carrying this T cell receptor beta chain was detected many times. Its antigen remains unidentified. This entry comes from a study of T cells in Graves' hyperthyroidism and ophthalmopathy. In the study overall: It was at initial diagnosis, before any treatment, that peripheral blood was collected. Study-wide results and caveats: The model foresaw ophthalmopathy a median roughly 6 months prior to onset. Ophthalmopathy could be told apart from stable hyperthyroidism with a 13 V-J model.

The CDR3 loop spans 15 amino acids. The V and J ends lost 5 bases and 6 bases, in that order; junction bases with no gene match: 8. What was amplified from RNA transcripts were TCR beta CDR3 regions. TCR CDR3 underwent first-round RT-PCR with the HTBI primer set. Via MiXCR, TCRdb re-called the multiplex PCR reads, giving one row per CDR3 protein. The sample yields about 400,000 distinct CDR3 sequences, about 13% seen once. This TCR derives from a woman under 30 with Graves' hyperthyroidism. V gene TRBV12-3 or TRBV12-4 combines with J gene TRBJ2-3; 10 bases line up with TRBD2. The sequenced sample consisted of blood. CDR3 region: CASSPSGGARDTQYF. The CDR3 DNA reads TGTGCCAGCAGTCCCAGCGGGGGGGCGAGGGATACGCAGTATTTT.